This TCR beta chain was sequenced during a study of response to subunit inactivated influenza vaccine. General study points: Researchers suggested that each seasonal influenza vaccination recruits few new T cells.

In this sample, this clonotype turned up a few times. What it recognizes is unknown. TCRdb reprocessed the RT-PCR reads via MiXCR and lists one record per CDR3 protein. The sample has roughly 760,000 distinct CDR3 sequences; 21% are singletons. The receptor comes from a man aged 45-65 years who received an inactivated influenza vaccine. The sample was PBMCs from blood, taken more than 4 days after vaccination.

In DNA, the CDR3 is TGTGCCAGCACCGAAGGCAGAAGGGGCTACACCTTC. Protein sequence: CASTEGRRGYTF. The J gene is TRBJ1-2, the V gene TRBV6-2 or TRBV6-3; D gene ambiguous. Germline V gene lookup returns CDR1 MNHEY and CDR2 SVGEGT. V was shortened by 7 bases and J by 8 bases, with 14 bases between the two germline ends. The CDR3 covers 12 residues.